What follows are 20 T cell receptor beta chains derived from one specimen sequenced in a study of beta chain features in type 1 diabetes. Expressed TCRB transcripts were sequenced, since all the RNA that had been isolated was reverse transcribed. Sequencing was performed with immunoSEQ multiplex PCR; in TCRdb, only in-frame clones are kept and a portion is missing. The sample lists hundreds of thousands of clones; roughly 12% were seen once. Sequences were obtained from naive CD4+ T cells from blood. These receptors originate from a man in his late teens or twenties in good health.

This clone appeared a few times. CDR3 in DNA: TGTGCCAGCAGCCCAACAGGGAACTATGGCTACACCTTC. This sequence encodes CASSPTGNYGYTF. This chain links TRBV9 with TRBJ1-2, with D possibly TRBD1 on 6 matching bases. CDR1 is SGDLS, CDR2 YYNGEE, per germline. V was cut by 4 bases and J by 2 bases, with 9 bases left in between. This CDR3 comprises 13 residues.

The chain recombines TRBV6-7 with TRBJ1-1; tentatively, D is TRBD1 (6 bases). TRBV6-7 is known as an ORF, though its function is uncertain. The CDR3 loop spans 16 amino acids. Trimming took off 0 bases at V and 3 bases at J, with 14 bases between the two ends. The CDR3 region has the DNA TGTGCCAGCAGTTACTCGGTTGGACAGAACTACACTGAAGCTTTCTTT. This codes for CASSYSVGQNYTEAFF.

This sequence joins TRBV10-3 and TRBJ1-2, with unresolved D. V lost 0 bases to trimming and J lost 7 bases, with 18 bases between them. The length of the CDR3 is 16 residues. In germline, CDR1 is ENHRY, CDR2 SYGVKD. The CDR3, as DNA: TGTGCCATCAGTGAGTCGAGGTCGGGTTTTGGGAGTGGCTACACCTTC. Protein: CAISESRSGFGSGYTF.

This clone has only a few counts. This sequence joins TRBV7-2 and TRBJ2-7, with TRBD2 matching 7 bases. After removal of 5 bases from V and 7 bases from J, the junction contained 17 bases not matched to a gene. CDR1 and CDR2 (germline): SGHTA, FQGNSA. CDR3 length: 16 residues. The CDR3 sequence is CASSTRGGRARTEQYF. CDR3 nucleotides: TGTGCCAGCAGCACCCGTGGTGGGAGGGCTCGAACGGAGCAGTACTTC.

This clone has more than one count but fewer than ten. This chain links TRBV7-9 with TRBJ2-6; possibly TRBD2 for D (6 bases). Germline CDR1 and CDR2: SEHNR and FQNEAQ (reference sequence). This CDR3 contains 19 residues. V shed 0 bases and J shed 1 base, with 16 bases lying between them. DNA of the CDR3: TGTGCCAGCAGCTTAGCGAGGCGGGCAGGAGGGTCTGGGGCCAACGTCCTGACTTTC. Its translation is CASSLARRAGGSGANVLTF.

This clone has just a few counts. The rearrangement links TRBV28 to TRBJ2-5, with 9 bases that match TRBD1. Germline CDR1 MDHEN, CDR2 SYDVKM. The CDR3 covers 14 residues. J gave up 11 bases and V 2 bases, and 9 bases lay outside the gene matches. In nucleotides, the CDR3 is TGTGCCAGCAGTTTAGTTGGGACAGGGAGGGGGCAGTACTTC. It yields the protein CASSLVGTGRGQYF.

This clone was seen a few times. CDR3 bases: TGCGCCAGCAGCCAAGATTCCGGGATGAACACTGAAGCTTTCTTT. Its translation is CASSQDSGMNTEAFF. This chain uses TRBV4-3 with TRBJ1-1; D is undetermined. This CDR3 has 15 residues. V dropped 0 bases and J dropped 0 bases, with 8 bases sitting between them. The germline V gene has CDR1 LGHNA and CDR2 YSLEER.

The chain combines TRBV9 with TRBJ2-1; 10 bases fit TRBD2. After removal of 0 bases from V and 6 bases from J, the junction contained 3 bases not matched to a gene. Germline V gene lookup returns CDR1 SGDLS and CDR2 YYNGEE. The CDR3 extends over 15 amino acids. This CDR3 is CASSVGSSGSNEQFF. Here the CDR3 DNA reads TGTGCCAGCAGCGTAGGATCTAGCGGGAGCAATGAGCAGTTCTTC.

The chain couples TRBV18 to TRBJ2-5; unclear D gene. This CDR3 has 14 amino acids. V lost 3 bases and J 2 bases, leaving 10 bases between the germline ends. The germline gives CDR1 KGHSH, CDR2 LQKENI. The CDR3 nucleotides are TGTGCCAGCTCACCTCCCGGAGTACAAGAGACCCAGTACTTC. Its protein product is CASSPPGVQETQYF.

In its sample, this clone was seen a few times. This rearrangement joins TRBV10-3 to TRBJ2-7, with D perhaps TRBD1 (5 bases). Germline lookup yields CDR1 ENHRY and CDR2 SYGVKD. V was trimmed by 0 bases and J by 0 bases, leaving 12 bases between them. This CDR3 is built from 16 residues. CDR3 DNA sequence: TGTGCCATCAGTGAGTCTGGGGCAGACCCCTCCTACGAGCAGTACTTC. Translated, it gives CAISESGADPSYEQYF.

The chain combines TRBV30 with TRBJ1-1, with TRBD1 identical over 11 bases. V was pared by 5 bases and J by 1 base, with 0 bases of the junction left unmatched. This CDR3 contains 13 residues. CDR1 and CDR2 (germline): GTSNPN, SVGIG (reference sequence). This CDR3 is CAWGQGANTEAFF. CDR3 DNA sequence: TGTGCCTGGGGACAGGGGGCGAACACTGAAGCTTTCTTT.

V is TRBV28 and J is TRBJ2-7; 13 nucleotides agree with TRBD2. The CDR3 runs 15 residues. V lost 6 bases and J lost 5; bases outside the gene matches: 7. From germline, CDR1 is MDHEN and CDR2 SYDVKM. The chain's CDR3 is CASSTGLAGVHEQYF. The CDR3 DNA is TGTGCCAGCAGCACTGGACTAGCGGGAGTCCACGAGCAGTACTTC.

This chain connects TRBV4-3 to TRBJ2-7; possible D gene TRBD1, 5 bases. There are 14 residues in the CDR3. V gave up 0 bases and J gave up 0 bases, with 6 bases separating them. CDR1 and CDR2 (germline): LGHNA, YSLEER. The CDR3 sequence: CASSQDRVSYEQYF. The CDR3 nucleotides are TGCGCCAGCAGCCAAGACAGGGTCTCCTACGAGCAGTACTTC.

The J gene is TRBJ2-1, the V gene TRBV29-1; TRBD2 matches at 7 bases. The CDR3 sequence is 17 residues long. The V gene's germline CDR1 is SQVTM and CDR2 ANQGSEA. V shed 6 bases and J 3 bases; nucleotides not matched to a gene: 17. Here the CDR3 reads CSVAEGFGGRGYNEQFF. The CDR3 nucleotides read TGCAGCGTCGCCGAAGGATTTGGCGGGAGAGGCTACAATGAGCAGTTCTTC.

The chain carries TRBV7-2 and TRBJ1-1, with D possibly TRBD1 on 6 matching bases. Trimming removed 3 bases from V and 2 bases from J, with 19 bases in between. CDR3 length: 17 amino acids. Germline V lookup: CDR1 SGHTA, CDR2 FQGNSA. This CDR3 is CASSFYLTGHFNTEAFF. DNA for the CDR3: TGTGCCAGCAGCTTTTACCTGACGGGACACTTCAACACTGAAGCTTTCTTT.

About this clone: One end of the junction does not line up with germline, which may come from a read error. The V and J genes are TRBV20-1 and TRBJ2-7; 9 bases are shared with TRBD2. The CDR3 is made up of 11 amino acids. CDR1 and CDR2 (germline): DFQATT, SNEGSKA (reference sequence). The CDR3 region is CRASGAYEQYF. The DNA of the CDR3 is TGCAGGGCTAGCGGGGCCTACGAGCAGTACTTC.

This clone was seen only a few times. The rearrangement links TRBV28 to TRBJ2-7; D is perhaps TRBD1 (5 bases). The germline gives CDR1 MDHEN, CDR2 SYDVKM. The CDR3 length is 14 residues. V was trimmed by 6 bases and J by 1 base, leaving 13 bases between them. Here the CDR3 DNA reads TGTGCCAGCAGCCAGGGAATACCATCCTACGAGCAGTACTTC. Translated, it gives CASSQGIPSYEQYF.

The rearrangement uses TRBV6-6 and TRBJ1-2, with D perhaps TRBD1 (5 bases). Per the germline V gene, CDR1 is MNHNY and CDR2 is SVGAGI (reference sequence). V was clipped by 6 bases and J by 6 bases, with 11 bases between them. This CDR3 comprises 12 residues. This CDR3 is CASSPGLHGYTF. The CDR3 nucleotides read TGTGCCAGCAGCCCAGGGTTACATGGCTACACCTTC.

The rearrangement joins TRBV25-1 to TRBJ1-5, with 7 nucleotides matching TRBD1. This CDR3 region has 14 residues. Trimming at V came to 9 bases and at J to 2 bases, leaving 7 bases not matched to a gene. The V gene's germline CDR1 is MGHDK and CDR2 SYGVNS. CDR3 nucleotides: TGTGCCAGGACGGACAGGTTGGGCAATCAGCCCCAGCATTTT. It codes for CARTDRLGNQPQHF.

This chain uses TRBV7-9 with TRBJ1-3; 7 nucleotides match TRBD1. J gave up 2 bases and V 5 bases, and 9 bases lay outside the gene matches. The germline V gene has CDR1 SEHNR and CDR2 FQNEAQ (reference sequence). The CDR3 runs 16 residues. CDR3 protein: CASSPLGGQTGNTIYF. The DNA of the CDR3 is TGTGCCAGCAGCCCGTTAGGGGGCCAAACTGGAAACACCATATATTTT.